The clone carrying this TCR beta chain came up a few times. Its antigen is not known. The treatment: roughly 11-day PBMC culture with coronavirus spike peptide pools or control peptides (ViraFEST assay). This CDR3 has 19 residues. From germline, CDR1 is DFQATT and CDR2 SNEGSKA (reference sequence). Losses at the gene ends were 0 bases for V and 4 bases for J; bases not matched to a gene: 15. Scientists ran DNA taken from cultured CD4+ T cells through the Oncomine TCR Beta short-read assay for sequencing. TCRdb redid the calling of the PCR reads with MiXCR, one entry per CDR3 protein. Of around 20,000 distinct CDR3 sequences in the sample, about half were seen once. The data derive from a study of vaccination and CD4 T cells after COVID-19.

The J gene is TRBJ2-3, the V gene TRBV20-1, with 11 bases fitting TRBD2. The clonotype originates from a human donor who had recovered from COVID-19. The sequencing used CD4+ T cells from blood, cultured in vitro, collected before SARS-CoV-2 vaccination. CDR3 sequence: CSARDPKTSGKGASDTQYF. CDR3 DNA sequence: TGCAGTGCTAGAGATCCTAAGACTAGCGGGAAAGGGGCATCAGATACGCAGTATTTT.